The next 24 T cell receptor beta chains were all read from a single sample in a study of blood T cell repertoires in COVID-19. Assay used: immunoSEQ multiplex PCR; TCRdb lists only in-frame clones, some missing. The table lists about 46,000 clones, around four fifths of them singletons. Sample: peripheral blood. Receptors were obtained from a woman over 75 with acute or convalescent COVID-19.

This clone is labeled as medium-sized (0.01 to 0.1%). The chain is built from TRBV3-1 (or the pseudogene TRBV3-2) and TRBJ2-7; D is undetermined. Germline CDR1 and CDR2: LGHDT and YNNKEL (reference sequence). The CDR3 is 16 amino acids. Trimming took off 1 base at V and 2 bases at J, with 15 bases between the two ends. This CDR3 reads CASSQGLGGGAYEQYF. CDR3 nucleotides: TGTGCCAGCAGCCAAGGTCTTGGTGGCGGAGCCTACGAGCAGTACTTC.

This rearrangement joins TRBV19 to TRBJ1-5; 9 bases line up with TRBD1. The trim removed 5 bases at V and 3 bases at J, leaving 11 bases unmatched. The CDR3 covers 17 residues. The germline V gene encodes CDR1 LNHDA and CDR2 SQIVND (reference sequence). The CDR3 protein is CASSPQDRGLLNQPQHF. The CDR3 DNA follows: TGTGCCAGTAGTCCCCAGGACAGGGGCCTCCTCAATCAGCCCCAGCATTTT.

This clone is labeled large. The chain is built from TRBV6-1 and TRBJ2-3; 9 bases match TRBD2. The germline V gene encodes CDR1 MNHNS and CDR2 SASEGT. CDR3 length: 19 amino acids. J gave up 1 base and V 1 base, and 12 bases lay outside the gene matches. In DNA, the CDR3 is TGTGCCAGCAGTGAAGGGGTGGCTCTAGCGGGACTCGGCACAGATACGCAGTATTTT. Translating it yields CASSEGVALAGLGTDTQYF.

This clone was detected once. The chain couples TRBV7-9 to TRBJ1-2; 12 bases agree with TRBD1. The CDR3 spans 15 residues. Trimming took 3 bases from V and 6 from J; bases not matched to a gene: 5. Per germline, CDR1 SEHNR and CDR2 FQNEAQ (reference sequence). The chain's CDR3 is CASSFSGTGGDGYTF. The CDR3 bases are TGTGCCAGCAGCTTCTCCGGGACAGGGGGCGATGGCTACACCTTC.

The chain employs TRBV4-2 and TRBJ1-1; D is possibly TRBD1 (6 bases). Trimming took 3 bases from V and 4 from J, leaving 12 bases between them. There are 14 residues in the CDR3. Per the germline V gene, CDR1 is LGHNA and CDR2 is YNFKEQ. CDR3 sequence reads: CASSQGARSTEAFF. Here the CDR3 DNA reads TGTGCCAGCAGCCAGGGGGCGCGAAGCACTGAAGCTTTCTTT.

The chain links TRBV5-4 to TRBJ2-3, with 8 bases identical to TRBD2. Germline V gene sequence: CDR1 SGHNT, CDR2 YYREEE (reference sequence). After removal of 5 bases from V and 1 base from J, the junction contained 9 bases not matched to a gene. The length of the CDR3 is 16 residues. The CDR3 sequence is CASSSERGFGTDTQYF. The CDR3 coding sequence is TGTGCCAGCAGTTCTGAGCGGGGGTTCGGCACAGATACGCAGTATTTT.

V is TRBV11-3 and J is TRBJ2-5; D perhaps matches TRBD2 (5 bases). The length of the CDR3 is 14 residues. The V gene's germline CDR1 is SGHNT and CDR2 YENEEA. The V and J ends lost 1 base and 4 bases respectively, with 10 bases between them. In DNA, the CDR3 is TGTGCCAGCAGCTTAGCTGGAGGCGGAGAGACCCAGTACTTC. Amino acid sequence: CASSLAGGGETQYF.

J is TRBJ1-4 and V is TRBV6-5; D possibly corresponds to TRBD1 (6 bases). V dropped 10 bases and J dropped 5 bases, with 17 bases sitting between them. Germline V gene lookup returns CDR1 MNHEY and CDR2 SVGAGI. The CDR3 is made up of 14 amino acids. The chain's CDR3 is CATARTASNEKLFF. The CDR3 nucleotides read TGTGCCACAGCCCGGACAGCGTCGAATGAAAAACTGTTTTTT.

The V and J genes are TRBV5-8 and TRBJ2-1; D possibly corresponds to TRBD2 (6 bases). The CDR3 contains 14 residues. Trimming took off 5 bases at V and 3 bases at J, with 12 bases between the two ends. Per the germline V gene, CDR1 is SGHTS and CDR2 is YDEGEE. The CDR3 nucleotides are TGTGCCAGCAGGCCGGGACTCCTCTACAATGAGCAGTTCTTC. This codes for CASRPGLLYNEQFF.

The rearrangement links TRBV9 to TRBJ2-3; 8 nucleotides agree with TRBD2. The ends lost 3 bases at V and 4 bases at J; junction bases unmatched: 13. Germline V gene sequence: CDR1 SGDLS, CDR2 YYNGEE. The CDR3 contains 17 residues. CDR3 sequence (DNA): TGTGCCAGCAGCGACCCCCGCCGGGGGGGGCCCCCAGATACGCAGTATTTT. This codes for CASSDPRRGGPPDTQYF. Drawing the rest from reference TRBV9 and TRBJ2-3, the complete variable domain is DSGVTQTPKHLITATGQRVTLRCSPRSGDLSVYWYQQSLDQGLQFLIQYYNGEERAKGNILERFSAQQFPDLHSELNLSSLELGDSALYFCASSDPRRGGPPDTQYFGPGTRLTVL.

The chain is built from TRBV29-1 and TRBJ1-6, with TRBD1 matching 10 bases. The germline V gene has CDR1 SQVTM and CDR2 ANQGSEA. J gave up 3 bases and V 6 bases, and 2 bases lay outside the gene matches. This CDR3 is built from 14 residues. The chain's CDR3 is CSVGDRGYNSPLHF. For the CDR3, the DNA is TGCAGCGTCGGGGACAGGGGCTATAATTCACCCCTCCACTTT. Variable domain in full (rest from reference TRBV29-1 and TRBJ1-6): SAVISQKPSRDICQRGTSLTIQCQVDSQVTMMFWYRQQPGQSLTLIATANQGSEATYESGFVIDKFPISRPNLTFSTLTVSNMSPEDSSIYLCSVGDRGYNSPLHFGNGTRLTVT.

The J gene is TRBJ2-5, the V gene TRBV28; TRBD1 agrees at 7 bases. CDR3 size: 13 residues. J lost 1 base, V lost 4 bases, and 0 bases had no gene match. Per germline, CDR1 MDHEN and CDR2 SYDVKM. The CDR3 coding sequence is TGTGCCAGCAGTTGGGACAGCCAAGAGACCCAGTACTTC. Its protein is CASSWDSQETQYF.

The rearrangement links TRBV3-1 (or the pseudogene TRBV3-2) to TRBJ2-5; D gene ambiguous. Trimming cost V 1 base and J 7 bases, with 10 bases left between them. Per the germline V gene, CDR1 is LGHDT and CDR2 is YNNKEL (reference sequence). CDR3 length: 13 amino acids. CDR3: CASSQAQAGTQYF. The CDR3 bases are TGTGCCAGCAGCCAAGCCCAGGCTGGGACCCAGTACTTC.

This rearrangement joins TRBV9 to TRBJ2-3; 10 bases match TRBD1. Per germline, CDR1 SGDLS and CDR2 YYNGEE. V trimming: 0 bases; J trimming: 3 bases; junction bases outside the gene matches: 7. The CDR3 contains 17 residues. CDR3 residues: CASSVGGGTGVTDTQYF. CDR3 bases: TGTGCCAGCAGCGTAGGGGGAGGGACAGGGGTTACAGATACGCAGTATTTT.

This sequence joins TRBV27 and TRBJ1-1, with TRBD1 matching 9 bases. The germline V gene has CDR1 MNHEY and CDR2 SMNVEV (reference sequence). This CDR3 has 16 residues. V trimming: 6 bases; J trimming: 5 bases; junction bases outside the gene matches: 13. CDR3 DNA sequence: TGTGCCAGCAGACCCGGGGACAGGGTTTTGACGACTGAAGCTTTCTTT. It yields the protein CASRPGDRVLTTEAFF.

The chain couples TRBV27 to TRBJ2-3; TRBD1 matches 7 bases. The ends lost 8 bases at V and 5 bases at J; junction bases unmatched: 13. CDR1 and CDR2 from the germline V gene are MNHEY and SMNVEV (reference sequence). The CDR3 length is 15 residues. In DNA form, the CDR3 reads TGTGCCAGCTCAGGTTCCCAGGGGGTAGGAGATACGCAGTATTTT. It codes for CASSGSQGVGDTQYF.

This clone is a singleton in its sample. The genes are TRBV30 and TRBJ1-1, with 7 bases fitting TRBD1. V gave up 2 bases and J gave up 1 base; unmatched junction bases: 4. Germline V gives CDR1 GTSNPN, CDR2 SVGIG (reference sequence). The CDR3 loop spans 14 amino acids. CDR3 sequence: CAWSTNRGNTEAFF. CDR3 nucleotide sequence: TGTGCCTGGAGTACGAACAGGGGGAACACTGAAGCTTTCTTT.

The chain carries TRBV3-1 (or the pseudogene TRBV3-2) and TRBJ1-3, with D hard to call. The CDR3 has 15 residues. V lost 1 base and J 3 bases, leaving 10 bases between the germline ends. Germline V gene lookup returns CDR1 LGHDT and CDR2 YNNKEL (reference sequence). Here the CDR3 reads CASSQAQNNGNTIYF. The CDR3 DNA follows: TGTGCCAGCAGCCAAGCCCAGAATAATGGAAACACCATATATTTT.

This chain joins TRBV24-1 and TRBJ2-3; 13 bases match TRBD2. V shed 3 bases and J 4 bases; nucleotides not matched to a gene: 12. The CDR3 extends over 19 amino acids. Germline CDR1 is KGHDR and CDR2 is SFDVKD. The CDR3 DNA follows: TGTGCCACCAGTGATCCTACTAGCGGGGGGGCCGTGGGTGCAGATACGCAGTATTTT. This translates into CATSDPTSGGAVGADTQYF.

The rearrangement links TRBV7-9 to TRBJ2-5, with a tentative D call TRBD1 (5 bases). The CDR3 is 16 amino acids. V was cut by 1 base and J by 2 bases, with 14 bases left in between. CDR1 and CDR2 from the germline V gene are SEHNR and FQNEAQ (reference sequence). The CDR3 spells CASSLGVYQGQETQYF. The DNA of the CDR3 is TGTGCCAGCAGCTTAGGCGTGTATCAGGGACAAGAGACCCAGTACTTC. The full variable domain, completed using reference TRBV7-9 and TRBJ2-5, is DTGVSQNPRHKITKRGQNVTFRCDPISEHNRLYWYRQTLGQGPEFLTYFQNEAQLEKSRLLSDRFSAERPKGSFSTLEIQRTEQGDSAMYLCASSLGVYQGQETQYFGPGTRLLVL.

The chain uses TRBV6-1 and TRBJ1-2; possible D gene TRBD1, 5 bases. Germline V gene data show CDR1 as MNHNS and CDR2 as SASEGT. The V end was cut by 1 base, the J end by 9 bases, with 12 bases between. The length of the CDR3 is 13 residues. CDR3 nucleotide sequence: TGTGCCAGCAGTGAAGGGGGCGGCCAAAGCTACACCTTC. Its protein is CASSEGGGQSYTF.

This clone is labeled medium-sized (0.01 to 0.1%). The V call is TRBV29-1, the J call TRBJ2-7; a weak D match, TRBD2 (6 bases). The CDR3 consists of 12 residues. CDR1 and CDR2 (germline): SQVTM, ANQGSEA. V was trimmed by 8 bases and J by 7 bases, leaving 18 bases between them. The CDR3 sequence is CSLTGGGGEQYF. Here the CDR3 DNA reads TGCAGCTTGACCGGGGGTGGGGGAGAGCAGTACTTC.

V usage is TRBV25-1 and J usage is TRBJ1-5; D is perhaps TRBD1 (5 bases). The CDR3 has 14 residues. Germline CDR1 and CDR2: MGHDK and SYGVNS. Trimming pared 6 bases from V and 7 bases from J, leaving 16 bases between. In DNA, the CDR3 is TGTGCCAGCAGCCATTCGGAGGGGAGGCAGCCCCAGCATTTT. Protein sequence: CASSHSEGRQPQHF.

The chain combines TRBV6-5 with TRBJ2-2, with D maybe TRBD2 (6 bases). Looked up from germline, CDR1 is MNHEY and CDR2 is SVGAGI. The CDR3 is 14 amino acids. Trimming took 8 bases from V and 4 from J, leaving 14 bases between them. This chain's CDR3 is CASAPGLTTGELFF. Written as DNA, the CDR3 is TGTGCCAGCGCTCCCGGACTAACCACCGGGGAGCTGTTTTTT.